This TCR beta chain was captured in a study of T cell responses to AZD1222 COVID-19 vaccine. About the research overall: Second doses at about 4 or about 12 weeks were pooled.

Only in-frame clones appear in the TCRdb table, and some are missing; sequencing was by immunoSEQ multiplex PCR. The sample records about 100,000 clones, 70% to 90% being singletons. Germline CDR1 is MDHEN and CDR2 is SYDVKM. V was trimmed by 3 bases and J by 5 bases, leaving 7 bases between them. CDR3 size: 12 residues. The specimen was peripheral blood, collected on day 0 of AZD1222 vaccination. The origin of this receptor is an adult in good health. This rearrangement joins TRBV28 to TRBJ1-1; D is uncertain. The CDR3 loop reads CASSLAGTEAFF. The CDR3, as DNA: TGTGCCAGCAGTTTGGCCGGGACTGAAGCTTTCTTT.